A selection of T cell receptor beta chains follows, all from one sample in a study of T cell responses to AZD1222 COVID-19 vaccine. The table came from immunoSEQ multiplex PCR; TCRdb's copy has only in-frame clones and leaves some out. Of roughly 100,000 clones listed, about 85% are singletons. The sequences come from peripheral blood, collected on day 0 of AZD1222 vaccination. Every receptor here comes from an adult in good health. The CDR3 runs from the conserved cysteine through the conserved F or W. A D gene is named only where the DNA matches it firmly. Not every row has a clone size; where given, it reads once, few, many or a size class.

V gene	J gene	D gene	clone size	CDR3 protein	CDR3 DNA
TRBV3-1/TRBV3-2	TRBJ1-5	TRBD1	once	CASSQGTGGPQPQHF	TGTGCCAGCAGCCAAGGGACAGGGGGCCCTCAGCCCCAGCATTTT
TRBV21-1	TRBJ2-3	NA	NA	CASSTGTAPF	TGTGCCAGCAGCACCGGGACAGCTCCGTTT
TRBV11-2	TRBJ2-2	TRBD1	NA	CASSQTGGTGELFF	TGTGCCAGCAGCCAGACAGGGGGCACCGGGGAGCTGTTTTTT
TRBV7-3	TRBJ1-4	NA	NA	CASSLSGARGEKLFF	TGTGCCAGCAGCTTAAGCGGGGCTAGAGGTGAAAAACTGTTTTTT
TRBV7-9	TRBJ1-1	NA	NA	CASSLTDRGRGAFF	TGTGCCAGCAGCTTAACTGACCGGGGGAGGGGAGCTTTCTTT
TRBV6-2/TRBV6-3	TRBJ2-3	TRBD2	NA	CASSTGAGGADTQYF	TGTGCCAGCAGTACCGGAGCGGGGGGCGCAGATACGCAGTATTTT
TRBV4-3	TRBJ1-3	NA	NA	CASSQDSAGAGNTIYF	TGCGCCAGCAGCCAAGATTCGGCAGGTGCTGGAAACACCATATATTTT
TRBV7-8	TRBJ2-1	TRBD2	NA	CASSLAREVYNEQFF	TGTGCCAGCAGCTTAGCTCGGGAGGTCTACAATGAGCAGTTCTTC
TRBV19	TRBJ1-5	NA	NA	CASSTTLRGYQPQHF	TGTGCCAGTAGCACGACACTGAGGGGCTATCAGCCCCAGCATTTT
TRBV11-3	TRBJ1-4	NA	NA	CASSLQATNEKLFF	TGTGCCAGCAGCTTACAAGCAACTAATGAAAAACTGTTTTTT
TRBV9	TRBJ2-7	TRBD1	NA	CASSVGTGGEQYF	TGTGCCAGCAGCGTAGGGACAGGGGGCGAGCAGTACTTC
TRBV6-5	TRBJ1-5	NA	NA	CATSKGLGEGQPQHF	TGTGCCACCAGCAAGGGGCTAGGGGAGGGCCAGCCCCAGCATTTT
TRBV7-2	TRBJ1-2	TRBD1	NA	CASSSYIPGGAYGYTF	TGTGCCAGCAGCTCTTATATTCCAGGGGGAGCCTATGGCTACACCTTC
TRBV19	TRBJ1-3	NA	NA	CASSIPPPGNTIYF	TGTGCCAGTAGTATCCCCCCACCTGGAAACACCATATATTTT
TRBV19	TRBJ1-5	TRBD1	NA	CASSGYRGSNQPQHF	TGTGCCAGTAGTGGTTACAGGGGTAGCAATCAGCCCCAGCATTTT
TRBV16	TRBJ2-3	NA	NA	CASSHSLGSGKDTQYF	TGTGCCAGCAGCCACTCCCTCGGGAGTGGGAAAGATACGCAGTATTTT
TRBV7-9	TRBJ1-1	TRBD1	NA	CASSLSSTGGQDRAFF	TGTGCCAGCAGCCTGAGCTCAACAGGGGGCCAAGATCGAGCTTTCTTT
TRBV7-2	TRBJ2-1	TRBD1	NA	CASPPGQASAGFGEQFF	TGTGCCAGCCCACCTGGACAGGCAAGCGCCGGGTTTGGTGAGCAGTTCTTC
TRBV12-5	TRBJ1-4	NA	NA	CASGRGTATNEKLFF	TGTGCTAGTGGCCGAGGGACGGCAACTAATGAAAAACTGTTTTTT
TRBV2	TRBJ2-2	NA	NA	CATIPRGRDTGELFF	TGTGCCACCATTCCCAGGGGAAGGGACACCGGGGAGCTGTTTTTT
TRBV6-5	TRBJ1-1	NA	NA	CASRVEGTEAFF	TGTGCCAGCAGGGTGGAGGGCACTGAAGCTTTCTTT
TRBV28	TRBJ2-4	TRBD1	NA	CASTIGTGGRNIQYF	TGTGCCAGCACCATCGGAACAGGGGGGCGCAACATTCAGTACTTC
TRBV20-1	TRBJ1-3	NA	NA	CSAPKGNTIYF	TGCAGTGCTCCAAAGGGAAACACCATATATTTT
TRBV7-3	TRBJ2-1	NA	NA	CASSLGPYNEQFF	TGTGCCAGCAGCTTGGGCCCCTACAATGAGCAGTTCTTC
TRBV24-1	TRBJ2-5	TRBD1	NA	CATSDPGTGGQETQYF	TGTGCCACCAGTGACCCGGGGACAGGGGGACAAGAGACCCAGTACTTC
TRBV20-1	TRBJ1-1	TRBD1	NA	CSASNRGSTEAFF	TGCAGTGCTAGTAACAGGGGGTCCACTGAAGCTTTCTTT
TRBV9	TRBJ2-2	NA	NA	CASSARDFDTGELFF	TGTGCCAGCAGCGCCCGGGACTTCGACACCGGGGAGCTGTTTTTT
TRBV9	TRBJ2-3	TRBD2	NA	CASSSSGRRADTQYF	TGTGCCAGCAGTTCTAGCGGGAGGCGGGCAGATACGCAGTATTTT
TRBV27	TRBJ2-7	TRBD2	NA	CASRLDLTAGPYEQYF	TGTGCCAGCAGACTAGACCTGACAGCGGGGCCCTACGAGCAGTACTTC
TRBV12-3/TRBV12-4	TRBJ2-5	NA	NA	CASSSGETQYF	TGTGCCAGCAGCTCCGGTGAGACCCAGTACTTC
TRBV11-3	TRBJ1-3	NA	NA	CASSLDRQTGNTIYF	TGTGCCAGCAGCTTAGATCGACAGACTGGAAACACCATATATTTT
TRBV28	TRBJ2-2	NA	NA	CASSLTVTGELFF	TGTGCCAGCAGTTTAACGGTAACCGGGGAGCTGTTTTTT
TRBV10-3	TRBJ1-6	NA	once	CAISGGLRDTTIHF	TGTGCCATCAGTGGGGGACTCCGGGACACTACTATCCACTTT
TRBV4-2	TRBJ1-2	NA	NA	CASRSQENYGYTF	TGTGCCAGCAGGTCTCAGGAGAACTATGGCTACACCTTC
TRBV27	TRBJ1-2	TRBD1	NA	CASSPGQGNYGYTF	TGTGCCAGCAGTCCGGGACAGGGGAACTATGGCTACACCTTC
TRBV4-1	TRBJ1-3	NA	NA	CASSQDRGNTIYF	TGCGCCAGCAGCCAAGATCGGGGAAACACCATATATTTT
TRBV15	TRBJ2-5	TRBD2	few	CATSGGLAGVQETQYF	TGTGCCACCAGCGGAGGACTAGCGGGGGTCCAAGAGACCCAGTACTTC
TRBV7-9	TRBJ1-1	NA	once	CASSFGPNTEAFF	TGTGCCAGCAGCTTCGGCCCGAACACTGAAGCTTTCTTT
TRBV20-1	TRBJ1-2	NA	NA	CSASGVAGALGYTF	TGCAGTGCTAGTGGAGTAGCGGGGGCGCTTGGCTACACCTTC
TRBV12-3/TRBV12-4	TRBJ1-1	NA	NA	CASSRNTEAFF	TGTGCCAGCAGCCGGAACACTGAAGCTTTCTTT
TRBV19	TRBJ1-6	NA	few	CASSIGARAGAYNSPLHF	TGTGCCAGTAGTATAGGAGCACGGGCTGGCGCCTATAATTCACCCCTCCACTTT
TRBV19	TRBJ1-5	NA	few	CASKAGSNNQPQHF	TGTGCCAGCAAGGCGGGTTCGAACAATCAGCCCCAGCATTTT